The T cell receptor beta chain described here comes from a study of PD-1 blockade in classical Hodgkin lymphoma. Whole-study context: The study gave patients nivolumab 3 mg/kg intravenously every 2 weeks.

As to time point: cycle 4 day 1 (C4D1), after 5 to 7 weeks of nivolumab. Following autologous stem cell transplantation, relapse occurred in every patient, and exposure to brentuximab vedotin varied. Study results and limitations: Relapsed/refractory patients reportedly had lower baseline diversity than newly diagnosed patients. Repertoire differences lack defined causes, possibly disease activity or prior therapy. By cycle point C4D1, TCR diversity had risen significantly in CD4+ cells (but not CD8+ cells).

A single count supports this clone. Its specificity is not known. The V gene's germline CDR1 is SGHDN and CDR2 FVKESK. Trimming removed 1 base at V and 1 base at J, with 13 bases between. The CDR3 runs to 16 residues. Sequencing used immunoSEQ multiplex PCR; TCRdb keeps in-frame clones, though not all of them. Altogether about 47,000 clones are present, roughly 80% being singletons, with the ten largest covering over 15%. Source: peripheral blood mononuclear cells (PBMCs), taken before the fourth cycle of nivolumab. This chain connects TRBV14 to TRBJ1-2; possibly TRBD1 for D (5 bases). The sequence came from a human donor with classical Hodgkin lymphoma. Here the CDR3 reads CASSQVGGPINYGYTF. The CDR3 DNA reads TGTGCCAGCAGCCAAGTCGGGGGTCCCATTAACTATGGCTACACCTTC.